The 27 T cell receptor beta chains reported below all come from one sample, sequenced in a study of cytomegalovirus exposure and HLA in healthy donors. The primer mix had 60 Vbeta and 13 Jbeta primers. Using immunoSEQ multiplex PCR, the repertoire was profiled, and TCRdb retains in-frame clones only, with some absent. The sample lists about 130,000 clones; 80% were seen once. The material sequenced was PBMCs. All receptors derive from a man aged 30-40 years in good health and CMV-seronegative.

The rearrangement links TRBV30 to TRBJ2-5; TRBD2 might be the D (5 bases). The CDR3 length is 12 residues. V gave up 4 bases and J gave up 4 bases, with 10 bases separating them. Germline values: CDR1 GTSNPN, CDR2 SVGIG (reference sequence). The CDR3 spells CAWTPEGETQYF. In DNA, the CDR3 is TGTGCCTGGACTCCCGAGGGAGAGACCCAGTACTTC. The entire variable domain, with the rest obtained from reference TRBV30 and TRBJ2-5, is as follows: SQTIHQWPATLVQPVGSPLSLECTVEGTSNPNLYWYRQAAGRGLQLLFYSVGIGQISSEVPQNLSASRPQDRQFILSSKKLLLSDSGFYLCAWTPEGETQYFGPGTRLLVL.

The rearrangement joins TRBV2 to TRBJ2-4, with 7 bases matching TRBD2. Germline CDR1 and CDR2: SNHLY and FYNNEI. This CDR3 region has 16 residues. J lost 0 bases, V lost 2 bases, and 4 bases had no gene match. DNA of the CDR3: TGTGCCAGCAGTGAATGGGGCGGGAGAGCCAAAAACATTCAGTACTTC. Its protein product is CASSEWGGRAKNIQYF. Combining the CDR3 with reference TRBV2 and TRBJ2-4 gives the whole variable domain EPEVTQTPSHQVTQMGQEVILRCVPISNHLYFYWYRQILGQKVEFLVSFYNNEISEKSEIFDDQFSVERPDGSNFTLKIRSTKLEDSAMYFCASSEWGGRAKNIQYFGAGTRLSVL.

This clone was counted only a few times. The chain uses TRBV6-6 and TRBJ2-2; 8 nucleotides agree with TRBD1. The CDR3 extends over 11 amino acids. Germline CDR1 reads MNHNY; CDR2 reads SVGAGI (reference sequence). The ends lost 5 bases at V and 15 bases at J; junction bases unmatched: 5. CDR3 residues: CASSPRTGMFF. CDR3 DNA: TGTGCCAGCAGTCCCCGGACAGGGATGTTTTTT.

This chain connects TRBV5-6 to TRBJ1-3; no clear D gene. Germline V CDR1 and CDR2: SGHDT, YYEEEE. CDR3 length: 14 amino acids. The V and J ends lost 4 bases and 1 base respectively, with 9 bases between them. The CDR3 nucleotides read TGTGCCAGCAGCGTGACTGATTCTGGAAACACCATATATTTT. It codes for CASSVTDSGNTIYF.

The genes are TRBV7-6 and TRBJ2-1, with 11 bases fitting TRBD2. V gave up 3 bases and J gave up 5 bases; unmatched junction bases: 6. CDR3 size: 16 residues. Germline assignment: CDR1 SGHVS and CDR2 FNYEAQ. DNA for the CDR3: TGTGCCAGCAGCTTCCTAGCGGGAGGCAAGGACAATGAGCAGTTCTTC. Protein product: CASSFLAGGKDNEQFF.

The chain uses TRBV4-1 and TRBJ2-2, with 9 bases fitting TRBD1. V shed 6 bases and J 6 bases; nucleotides not matched to a gene: 11. Germline CDR1 is MGHRA and CDR2 is YSYEKL. There are 16 residues in the CDR3. The CDR3, as DNA: TGCGCCAGCAGATCGGACAGGGGAAATCTCGCCGGGGAGCTGTTTTTT. This sequence encodes CASRSDRGNLAGELFF.

The gene calls are TRBV4-1 and TRBJ2-3, with a tentative D call TRBD2 (6 bases). The CDR3 runs 13 residues. Germline loops: CDR1 MGHRA, CDR2 YSYEKL. Trimming took 0 bases from V and 14 from J, leaving 15 bases between them. CDR3 DNA sequence: TGCGCCAGCAGCCAAGATCTGGACTACGTGGGGTATTTT. Residues: CASSQDLDYVGYF.

The chain recombines TRBV5-4 with TRBJ1-2; D call uncertain. From germline, CDR1 is SGHNT and CDR2 YYREEE (reference sequence). V dropped 6 bases and J dropped 8 bases, with 14 bases sitting between them. CDR3 size: 12 residues. The CDR3 DNA reads as TGTGCCAGCACCCTGGGAGATCGGGGCTACACCTTC. Translating gives CASTLGDRGYTF.

The V call is TRBV19, the J call TRBJ1-2, with TRBD1 identical over 11 bases. Germline V lookup: CDR1 LNHDA, CDR2 SQIVND (reference sequence). The CDR3 runs to 16 residues. The ends lost 6 bases at V and 5 bases at J; junction bases unmatched: 11. DNA for the CDR3: TGTGCCAGTAGCCAACCGGGACAGGGGGTTCTTTATGGCTACACCTTC. Its translation is CASSQPGQGVLYGYTF.

Only one count was recorded for this clone. The chain carries TRBV27 and TRBJ1-2; 7 positions match TRBD1. The CDR3 is 13 amino acids. V shed 5 bases, J shed 8 bases, and the junction held 8 bases outside the gene matches. Germline V gene lookup returns CDR1 MNHEY and CDR2 SMNVEV (reference sequence). The CDR3 DNA sequence: TGTGCCAGCAGTACACTCGGGACAGTCGGCTACACCTTC. It codes for CASSTLGTVGYTF.

The chain links TRBV11-2 to TRBJ2-7; TRBD1 matches at 10 bases. Germline CDR1 reads SGHAT; CDR2 reads FQNNGV. V lost 3 bases, J lost 7 bases, and 9 bases stayed unmatched. This CDR3 is 15 amino acids long. The CDR3: CASSFQVTGGGEQYF. CDR3 nucleotides: TGTGCCAGCAGCTTTCAGGTGACAGGGGGCGGTGAGCAGTACTTC.

This clone occurred a few times. J is TRBJ2-3 and V is TRBV7-9; D unresolved. Germline values: CDR1 SEHNR, CDR2 FQNEAQ (reference sequence). This CDR3 contains 14 residues. V lost 2 bases and J lost 4, with 10 bases in between. The CDR3 protein is CASSLPGSADTQYF. In nucleotides, the CDR3 is TGTGCCAGCAGCTTACCGGGTTCAGCAGATACGCAGTATTTT. Full variable domain (outside the CDR3, taken from reference TRBV7-9 and TRBJ2-3): DTGVSQNPRHKITKRGQNVTFRCDPISEHNRLYWYRQTLGQGPEFLTYFQNEAQLEKSRLLSDRFSAERPKGSFSTLEIQRTEQGDSAMYLCASSLPGSADTQYFGPGTRLTVL.

V gene TRBV5-1 combines with J gene TRBJ1-5, with D tentatively TRBD1 (6 bases). This CDR3 comprises 15 residues. V was clipped by 0 bases and J by 4 bases, with 11 bases between them. The germline V gene has CDR1 SGHRS and CDR2 YFSETQ. The CDR3: CASSLGGGRNQPQHF. CDR3 sequence (DNA): TGCGCCAGCAGCTTGGGTGGGGGCAGAAATCAGCCCCAGCATTTT.

The rearrangement links TRBV4-1 to TRBJ2-7, with TRBD2 as a possible D gene (6 bases). This CDR3 has 16 residues. CDR1 and CDR2 from the germline V gene are MGHRA and YSYEKL. Trimming pared 5 bases from V and 5 bases from J, leaving 22 bases between. CDR3 loop: CASSVFSARGGHEQYF. Here the CDR3 DNA reads TGCGCCAGCAGCGTTTTTTCGGCCCGGGGAGGCCACGAGCAGTACTTC.

The chain has TRBV5-1 and TRBJ2-5; TRBD2 might be the D (6 bases). The V gene's germline CDR1 is SGHRS and CDR2 YFSETQ. Trimming shortened V by 4 bases and J by 2 bases, and 6 bases separated the two germline ends. The CDR3 has 12 amino acids. CDR3 amino acids: CASSAGQETQYF. As DNA, the CDR3 is TGCGCCAGCAGCGCGGGACAAGAGACCCAGTACTTC. Using reference TRBV5-1 and TRBJ2-5 for the parts outside the CDR3, the full variable domain is KAGVTQTPRYLIKTRGQQVTLSCSPISGHRSVSWYQQTPGQGLQFLFEYFSETQRNKGNFPGRFSGRQFSNSRSEMNVSTLELGDSALYLCASSAGQETQYFGPGTRLLVL.

This clone turned up a few times. V usage is TRBV6-5 and J usage is TRBJ2-6; maybe TRBD2 (5 bases). This CDR3 spans 15 amino acids. V shed 5 bases and J shed 4 bases, with 12 bases lying between them. Germline V gene lookup returns CDR1 MNHEY and CDR2 SVGAGI. CDR3 in amino acids: CASSPVWEGANVLTF. DNA of the CDR3: TGTGCCAGCAGTCCAGTATGGGAGGGGGCCAACGTCCTGACTTTC.

The chain uses TRBV27 and TRBJ1-4, with D uncertain. The CDR3 extends over 15 amino acids. CDR1 and CDR2 from the germline V gene are MNHEY and SMNVEV (reference sequence). Between the trimmed V and J ends, which lost 3 bases and 13 bases, there was a span of 21 bases. The CDR3 is CASSLNSAIAGRLFF. The CDR3 DNA is TGTGCCAGCAGTTTGAACAGTGCCATAGCGGGTCGACTGTTTTTT.

This chain joins TRBV30 and TRBJ1-4; TRBD1 matches 8 bases. V shed 0 bases and J 2 bases; nucleotides not matched to a gene: 17. The germline gives CDR1 GTSNPN, CDR2 SVGIG (reference sequence). The CDR3 totals 20 residues. CDR3 in DNA: TGTGCCTGGAGTGTGGATCAGGGGGCGCGGGGATACTCGACTAATGAAAAACTGTTTTTT. Translating it yields CAWSVDQGARGYSTNEKLFF.

This clone appeared once. Other DNA sequences from this sample encode an identical CDR3 as well. V usage is TRBV6-6 and J usage is TRBJ2-3, with 8 bases fitting TRBD1. This CDR3 has 14 amino acids. CDR1 and CDR2 (germline): MNHNY, SVGAGI (reference sequence). The V and J ends lost 9 bases and 1 base, in that order; junction bases with no gene match: 6. The CDR3 coding sequence is TGTGCCAGTCGTCCGGGACAGGGCACAGATACGCAGTATTTT. Residues: CASRPGQGTDTQYF.

This clone was observed a few times. The gene calls are TRBV30 and TRBJ1-1, with 7 bases aligning to TRBD1. This CDR3 comprises 12 residues. V dropped 3 bases and J dropped 8; count of bases not matched to a gene: 6. The germline gives CDR1 GTSNPN, CDR2 SVGIG (reference sequence). In DNA form, the CDR3 reads TGTGCCTGGAGCCGACAGGGTTTCGAAGCTTTCTTT. This encodes CAWSRQGFEAFF.

This chain uses TRBV4-2 with TRBJ1-1, with no clear D. CDR1 and CDR2 from the germline V gene are LGHNA and YNFKEQ. V lost 4 bases and J lost 1, with 16 bases in between. The CDR3 runs to 16 residues. The CDR3 is CASSPAGRLKNTEAFF. CDR3 DNA sequence: TGTGCCAGCAGCCCGGCTGGCAGGTTAAAGAACACTGAAGCTTTCTTT.

The rearrangement uses TRBV6-1 and TRBJ2-1; weak D call: TRBD1 (5 bases). Per the germline V gene, CDR1 is MNHNS and CDR2 is SASEGT. Trimming left V 6 bases short and J 8 bases short, with 17 bases between. This CDR3 is 14 amino acids long. In DNA form, the CDR3 reads TGTGCCAGCAGGGCAGGGAATCGTTTAGATGAGCAGTTCTTC. It translates to CASRAGNRLDEQFF.

V gene TRBV4-1 combines with J gene TRBJ2-7, with a weak D call TRBD2 (5 bases). CDR1 MGHRA and CDR2 YSYEKL come from the germline V gene. CDR3 length equals 15 residues. The V and J ends lost 0 bases and 0 bases respectively, with 9 bases between them. This chain's CDR3 is CASSQDASYSYEQYF. The CDR3, as DNA: TGCGCCAGCAGCCAAGATGCTAGCTACTCCTACGAGCAGTACTTC.

This sequence joins TRBV27 and TRBJ1-2; the D gene is possibly TRBD1 (6 bases). The CDR3 is made up of 16 amino acids. CDR1 MNHEY and CDR2 SMNVEV come from the germline V gene (reference sequence). V was cut by 6 bases and J by 6 bases, with 23 bases left in between. CDR3 DNA sequence: TGTGCCAGCAGGCCGACTTACTCTGACAGGACCCATGGCTACACCTTC. It specifies CASRPTYSDRTHGYTF.

The rearrangement links TRBV29-1 to TRBJ1-4; D not resolved. Germline lookup yields CDR1 SQVTM and CDR2 ANQGSEA. CDR3 size: 13 residues. V was trimmed by 7 bases and J by 0 bases, leaving 9 bases between them. The CDR3 bases are TGCAGCGGCTACAGTGCAACTAATGAAAAACTGTTTTTT. Encoded protein: CSGYSATNEKLFF. Combining the CDR3 with reference TRBV29-1 and TRBJ1-4 gives the whole variable domain SAVISQKPSRDICQRGTSLTIQCQVDSQVTMMFWYRQQPGQSLTLIATANQGSEATYESGFVIDKFPISRPNLTFSTLTVSNMSPEDSSIYLCSGYSATNEKLFFGSGTQLSVL.

In DNA, the CDR3 is TGTGCCAGCGGACGGGACAGCCCCCAAGAGACCCAGTACTTC. It codes for CASGRDSPQETQYF. This rearrangement joins TRBV2 to TRBJ2-5; TRBD1 matches at 7 bases. The CDR3 totals 14 residues. Germline lookup yields CDR1 SNHLY and CDR2 FYNNEI. Unmatched junction bases numbered 7, after V lost 8 bases and J lost 1 base.

This chain joins TRBV28 and TRBJ2-1; a weak D match, TRBD2 (6 bases). This CDR3 has 15 amino acids. V lost 6 bases and J 6 bases, leaving 18 bases between the germline ends. Germline CDR1 is MDHEN and CDR2 is SYDVKM. The CDR3 protein is CASSPSGLQANEQFF. DNA of the CDR3: TGTGCCAGCAGCCCCTCGGGACTCCAGGCCAATGAGCAGTTCTTC. Drawing the rest from reference TRBV28 and TRBJ2-1, the complete variable domain is DVKVTQSSRYLVKRTGEKVFLECVQDMDHENMFWYRQDPGLGLRLIYFSYDVKMKEKGDIPEGYSVSREKKERFSLILESASTNQTSMYLCASSPSGLQANEQFFGPGTRLTVL.